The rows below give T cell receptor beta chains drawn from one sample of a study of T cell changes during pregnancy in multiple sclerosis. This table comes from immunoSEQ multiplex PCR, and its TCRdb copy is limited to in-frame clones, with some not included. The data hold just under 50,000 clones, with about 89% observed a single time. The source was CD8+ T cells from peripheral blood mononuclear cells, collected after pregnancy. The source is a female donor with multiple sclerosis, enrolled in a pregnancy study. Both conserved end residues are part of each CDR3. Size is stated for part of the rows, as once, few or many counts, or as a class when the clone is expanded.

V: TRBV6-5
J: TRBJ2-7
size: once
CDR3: CASSSRGDSSYEQYF

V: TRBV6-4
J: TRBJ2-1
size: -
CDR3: CASSDGGSGFNEQFF

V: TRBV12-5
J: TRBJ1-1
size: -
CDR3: CASGWGTDSNSGHSNTEAFF

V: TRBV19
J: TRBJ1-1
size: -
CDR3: CASRDMGTEAFF

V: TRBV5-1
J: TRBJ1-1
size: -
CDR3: CASSFRGAVNTEAFF

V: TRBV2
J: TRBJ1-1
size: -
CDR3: CASKGGRVKTEAFF

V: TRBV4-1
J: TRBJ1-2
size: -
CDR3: CASSPTQANYGYTF

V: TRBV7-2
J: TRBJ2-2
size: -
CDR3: CASSFPVGHYTGELFF

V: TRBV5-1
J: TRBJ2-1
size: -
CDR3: CASSLGPASFPLAGGDEQFF

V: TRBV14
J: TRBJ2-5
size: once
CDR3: CASSPAMRGRGETQYF

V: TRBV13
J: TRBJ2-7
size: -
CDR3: CASSLGTSAVYEQYF

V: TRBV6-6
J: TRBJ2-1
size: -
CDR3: CASSYSYEQFF

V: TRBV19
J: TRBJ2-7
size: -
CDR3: CASRGRTGEDEQYF

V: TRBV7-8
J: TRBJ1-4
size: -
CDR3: CASSLDRINEKLFF

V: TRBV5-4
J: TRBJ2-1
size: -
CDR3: CASSFPGSGGAVRGPNEQFF

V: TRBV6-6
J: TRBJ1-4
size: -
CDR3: CASSENFATNEKLFF

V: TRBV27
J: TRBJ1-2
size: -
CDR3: CASSSTARSGGYTF

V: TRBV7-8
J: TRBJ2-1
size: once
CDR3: CASSLGSRIGNEQFF

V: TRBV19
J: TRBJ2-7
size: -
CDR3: CASSIGFGGYEQYF

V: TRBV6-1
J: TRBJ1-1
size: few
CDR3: CASSANRGLTEAFF

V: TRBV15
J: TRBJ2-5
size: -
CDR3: CATSREAGQETQYF

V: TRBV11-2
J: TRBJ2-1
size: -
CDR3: CASSLAGGVYNEQFF

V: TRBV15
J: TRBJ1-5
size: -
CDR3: CATSVRGAGKPQHF

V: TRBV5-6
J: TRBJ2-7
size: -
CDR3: CASSLGGSSDEQYF

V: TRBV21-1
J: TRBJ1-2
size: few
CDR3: CASSIPRYGYTF

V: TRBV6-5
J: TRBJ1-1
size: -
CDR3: CASTSFNMNTEAFF

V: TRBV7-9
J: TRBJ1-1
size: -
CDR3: CASSLVPAMNTEAFF

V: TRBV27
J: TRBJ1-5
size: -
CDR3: CASARQGDNQPQHF

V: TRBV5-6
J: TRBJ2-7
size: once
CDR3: CASSLGTGSHEQYF

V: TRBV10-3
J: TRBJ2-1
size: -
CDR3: CAISEPSTEESGYNEQFF

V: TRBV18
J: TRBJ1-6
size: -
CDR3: CASSEQGPLGNSPLHF